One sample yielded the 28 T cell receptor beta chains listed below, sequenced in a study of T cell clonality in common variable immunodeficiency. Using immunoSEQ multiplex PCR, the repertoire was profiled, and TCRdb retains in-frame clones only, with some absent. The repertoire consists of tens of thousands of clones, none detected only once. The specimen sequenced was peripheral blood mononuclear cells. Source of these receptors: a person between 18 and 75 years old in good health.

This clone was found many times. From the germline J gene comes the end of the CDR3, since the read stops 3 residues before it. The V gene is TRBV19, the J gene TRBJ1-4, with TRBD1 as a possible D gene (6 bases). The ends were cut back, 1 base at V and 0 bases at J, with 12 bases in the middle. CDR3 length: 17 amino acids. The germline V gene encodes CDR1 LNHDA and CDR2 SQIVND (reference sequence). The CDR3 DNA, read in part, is TGTGCCAGTAGTATAGGACCTACAGGGACAACTAATGAAAAA. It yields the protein CASSIGPTGTTNEK. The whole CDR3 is CASSIGPTGTTNEKLFF.

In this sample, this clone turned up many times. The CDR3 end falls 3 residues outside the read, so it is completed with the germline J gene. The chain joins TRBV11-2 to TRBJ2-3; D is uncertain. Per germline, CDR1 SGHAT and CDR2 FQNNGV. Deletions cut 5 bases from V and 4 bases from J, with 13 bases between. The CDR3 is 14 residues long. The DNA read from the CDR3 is TGTGCCAGCAGCCCGACATACTTGGCAGATACG. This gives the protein CASSPTYLADT. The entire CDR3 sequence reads CASSPTYLADTQYF.

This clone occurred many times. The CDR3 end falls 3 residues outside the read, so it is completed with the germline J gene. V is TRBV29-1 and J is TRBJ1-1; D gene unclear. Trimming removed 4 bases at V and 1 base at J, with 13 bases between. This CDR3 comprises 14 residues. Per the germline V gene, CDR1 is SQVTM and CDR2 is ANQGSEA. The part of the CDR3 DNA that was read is TGCAGCGTTGGGAGGGTTCCAGGGAACACTGAA. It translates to CSVGRVPGNTE. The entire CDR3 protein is CSVGRVPGNTEAFF.

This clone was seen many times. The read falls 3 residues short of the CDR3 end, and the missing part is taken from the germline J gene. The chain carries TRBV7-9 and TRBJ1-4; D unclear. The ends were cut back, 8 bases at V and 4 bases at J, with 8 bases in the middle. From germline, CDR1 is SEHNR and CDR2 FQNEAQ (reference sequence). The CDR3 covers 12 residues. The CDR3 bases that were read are TGTGCCAGCTCGGGTCTTAATGAAAAA. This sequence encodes CASSGLNEK. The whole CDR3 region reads CASSGLNEKLFF.

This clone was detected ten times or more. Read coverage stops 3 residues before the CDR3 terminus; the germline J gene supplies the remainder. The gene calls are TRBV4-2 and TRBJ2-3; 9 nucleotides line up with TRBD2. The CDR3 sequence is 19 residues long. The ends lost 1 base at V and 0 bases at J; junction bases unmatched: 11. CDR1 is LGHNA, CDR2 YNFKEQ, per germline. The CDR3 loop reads CASSQVWRGGSKSTDTQYF. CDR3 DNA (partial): TGTGCCAGCAGCCAAGTTTGGCGGGGGGGATCAAAAAGCACAGATACG.

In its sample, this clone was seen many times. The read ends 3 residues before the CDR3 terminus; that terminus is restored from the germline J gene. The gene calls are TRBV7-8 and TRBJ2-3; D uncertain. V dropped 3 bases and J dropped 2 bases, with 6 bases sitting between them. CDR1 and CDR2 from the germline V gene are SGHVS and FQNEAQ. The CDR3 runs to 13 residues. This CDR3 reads CASSFVYTDTQYF. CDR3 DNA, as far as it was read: TGTGCCAGCAGCTTTGTCTACACAGATACG. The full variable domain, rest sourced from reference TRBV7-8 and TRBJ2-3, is GAGVSQSPRYKVAKRGQDVALRCDPISGHVSLFWYQQALGQGPEFLTYFQNEAQLDKSGLPSDRFFAERPEGSVSTLKIQRTQQEDSAVYLCASSFVYTDTQYFGPGTRLTVL.

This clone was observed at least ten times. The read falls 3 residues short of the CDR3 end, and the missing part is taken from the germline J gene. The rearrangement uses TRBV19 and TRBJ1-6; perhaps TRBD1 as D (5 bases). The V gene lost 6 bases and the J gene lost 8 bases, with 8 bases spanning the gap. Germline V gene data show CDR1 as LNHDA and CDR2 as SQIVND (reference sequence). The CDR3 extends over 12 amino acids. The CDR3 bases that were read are TGTGCCAGTAGGCTCAGGGATTCACCC. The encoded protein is CASRLRDSP. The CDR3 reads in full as CASRLRDSPLHF.

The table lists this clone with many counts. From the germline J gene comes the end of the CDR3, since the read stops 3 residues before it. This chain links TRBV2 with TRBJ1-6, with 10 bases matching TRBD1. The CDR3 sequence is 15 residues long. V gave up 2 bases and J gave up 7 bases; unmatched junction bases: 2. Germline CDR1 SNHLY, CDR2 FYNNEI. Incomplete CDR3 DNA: TGTGCCAGCAGTGAAAGGACAGGGGGGAATTCACCC. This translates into CASSERTGGNSP. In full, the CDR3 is CASSERTGGNSPLHF.

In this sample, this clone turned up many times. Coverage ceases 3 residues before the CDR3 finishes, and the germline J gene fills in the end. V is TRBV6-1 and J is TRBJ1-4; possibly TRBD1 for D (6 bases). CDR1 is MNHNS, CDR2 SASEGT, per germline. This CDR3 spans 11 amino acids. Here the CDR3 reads CASSVNRELFF. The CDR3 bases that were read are TGTGCCAGCAGTGTGAACAGGGAA.

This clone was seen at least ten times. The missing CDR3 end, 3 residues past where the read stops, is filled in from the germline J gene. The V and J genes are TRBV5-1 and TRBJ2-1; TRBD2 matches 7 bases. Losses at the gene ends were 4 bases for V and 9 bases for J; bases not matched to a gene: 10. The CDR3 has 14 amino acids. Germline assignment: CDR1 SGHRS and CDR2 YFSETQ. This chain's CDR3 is CASSREAGRGEQFF. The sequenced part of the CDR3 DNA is TGCGCCAGCAGCCGGGAGGCAGGGAGGGGTGAG.

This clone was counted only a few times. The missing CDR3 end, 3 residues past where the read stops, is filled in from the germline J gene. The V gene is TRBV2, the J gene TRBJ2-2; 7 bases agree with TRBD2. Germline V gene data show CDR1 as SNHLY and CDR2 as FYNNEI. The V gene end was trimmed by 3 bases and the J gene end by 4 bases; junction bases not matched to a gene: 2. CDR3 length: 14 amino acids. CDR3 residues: CASSEGGGTGELFF. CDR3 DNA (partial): TGTGCCAGCAGTGAGGGGGGGGGCACCGGGGAG.

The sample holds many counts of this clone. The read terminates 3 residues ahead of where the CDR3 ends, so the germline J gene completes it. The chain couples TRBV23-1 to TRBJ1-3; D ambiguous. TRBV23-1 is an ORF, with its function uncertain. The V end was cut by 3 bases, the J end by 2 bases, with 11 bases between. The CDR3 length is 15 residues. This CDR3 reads CASSHIQVAGNTIYF. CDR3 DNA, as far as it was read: TGCGCCAGCAGTCACATTCAGGTAGCTGGAAACACC.

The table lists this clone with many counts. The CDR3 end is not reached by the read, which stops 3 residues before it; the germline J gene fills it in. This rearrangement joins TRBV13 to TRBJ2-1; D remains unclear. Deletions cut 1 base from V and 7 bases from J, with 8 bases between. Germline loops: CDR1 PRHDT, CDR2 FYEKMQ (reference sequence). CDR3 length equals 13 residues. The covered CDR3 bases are TGTGCCAGCAGCTTAGATCCACTTAATGAG. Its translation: CASSLDPLNE. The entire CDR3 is CASSLDPLNEQFF.

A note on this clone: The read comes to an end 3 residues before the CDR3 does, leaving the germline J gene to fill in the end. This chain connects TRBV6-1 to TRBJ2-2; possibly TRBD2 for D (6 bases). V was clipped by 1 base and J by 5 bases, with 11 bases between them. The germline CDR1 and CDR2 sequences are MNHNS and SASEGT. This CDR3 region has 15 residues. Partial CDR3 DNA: TGTGCCAGCAGTGAAGAAGCCGGGGGAACCGGGGAG. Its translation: CASSEEAGGTGE. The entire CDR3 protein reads CASSEEAGGTGELFF.

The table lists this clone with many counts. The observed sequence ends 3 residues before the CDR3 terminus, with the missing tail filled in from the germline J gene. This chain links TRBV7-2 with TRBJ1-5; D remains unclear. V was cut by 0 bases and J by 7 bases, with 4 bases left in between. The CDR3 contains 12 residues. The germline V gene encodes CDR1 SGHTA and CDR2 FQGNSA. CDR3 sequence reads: CASSLAAQPQHF. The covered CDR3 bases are TGTGCCAGCAGCTTAGCAGCGCAGCCC.

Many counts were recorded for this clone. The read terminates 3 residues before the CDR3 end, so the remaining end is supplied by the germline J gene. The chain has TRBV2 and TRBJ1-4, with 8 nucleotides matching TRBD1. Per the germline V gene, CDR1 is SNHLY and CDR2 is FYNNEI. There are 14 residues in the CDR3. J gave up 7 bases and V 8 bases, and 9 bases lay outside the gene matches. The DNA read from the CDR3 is TGTGCCAGCTTCGGACAGGGCGAGCGTGAAAAA. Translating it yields CASFGQGEREK. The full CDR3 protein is CASFGQGEREKLFF. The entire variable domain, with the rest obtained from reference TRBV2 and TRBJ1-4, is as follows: EPEVTQTPSHQVTQMGQEVILRCVPISNHLYFYWYRQILGQKVEFLVSFYNNEISEKSEIFDDQFSVERPDGSNFTLKIRSTKLEDSAMYFCASFGQGEREKLFFGSGTQLSVL.

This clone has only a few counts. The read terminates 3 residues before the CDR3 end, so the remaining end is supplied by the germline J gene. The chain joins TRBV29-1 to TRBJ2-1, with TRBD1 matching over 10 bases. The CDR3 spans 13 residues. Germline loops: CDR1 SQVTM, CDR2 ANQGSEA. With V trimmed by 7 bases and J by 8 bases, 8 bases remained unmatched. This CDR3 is CSARQGALYEQFF. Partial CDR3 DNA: TGCAGCGCGAGACAGGGGGCATTGTATGAG.

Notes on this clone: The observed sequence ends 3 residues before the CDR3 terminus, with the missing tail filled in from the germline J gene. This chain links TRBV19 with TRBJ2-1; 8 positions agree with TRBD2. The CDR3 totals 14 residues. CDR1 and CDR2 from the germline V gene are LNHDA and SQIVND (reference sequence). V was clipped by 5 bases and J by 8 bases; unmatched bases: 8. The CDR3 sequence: CASSDGGARYEQFF. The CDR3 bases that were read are TGTGCCAGTAGTGACGGGGGGGCGAGGTATGAG.

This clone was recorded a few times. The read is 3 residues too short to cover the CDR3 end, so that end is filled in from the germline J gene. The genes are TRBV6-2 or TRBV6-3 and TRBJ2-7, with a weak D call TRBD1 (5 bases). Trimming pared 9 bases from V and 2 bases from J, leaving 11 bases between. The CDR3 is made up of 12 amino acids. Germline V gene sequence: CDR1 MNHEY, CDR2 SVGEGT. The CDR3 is CASQDSTYEQYF. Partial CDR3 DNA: TGTGCCAGTCAAGACAGTACCTACGAG.

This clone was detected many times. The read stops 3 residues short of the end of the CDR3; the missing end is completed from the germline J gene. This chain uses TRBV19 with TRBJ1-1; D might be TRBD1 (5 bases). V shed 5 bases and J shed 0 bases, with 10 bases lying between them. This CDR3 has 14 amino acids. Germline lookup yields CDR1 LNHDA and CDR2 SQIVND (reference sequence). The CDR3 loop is CASSPPRVNTEAFF. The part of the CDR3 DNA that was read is TGTGCCAGTAGTCCCCCCAGGGTGAACACTGAA. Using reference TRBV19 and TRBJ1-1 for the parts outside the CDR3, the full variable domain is DGGITQSPKYLFRKEGQNVTLSCEQNLNHDAMYWYRQDPGQGLRLIYYSQIVNDFQKGDIAEGYSVSREKKESFPLTVTSAQKNPTAFYLCASSPPRVNTEAFFGQGTRLTVV.

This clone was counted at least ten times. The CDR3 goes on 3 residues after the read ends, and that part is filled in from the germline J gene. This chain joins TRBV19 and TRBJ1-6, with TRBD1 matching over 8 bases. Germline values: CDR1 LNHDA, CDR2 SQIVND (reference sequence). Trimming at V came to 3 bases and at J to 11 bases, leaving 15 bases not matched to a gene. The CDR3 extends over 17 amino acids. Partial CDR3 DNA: TGTGCCAGTAGTATTCCGGGACAGGCCCGAGTCTTCGCACCC. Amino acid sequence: CASSIPGQARVFAP. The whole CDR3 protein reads CASSIPGQARVFAPLHF.

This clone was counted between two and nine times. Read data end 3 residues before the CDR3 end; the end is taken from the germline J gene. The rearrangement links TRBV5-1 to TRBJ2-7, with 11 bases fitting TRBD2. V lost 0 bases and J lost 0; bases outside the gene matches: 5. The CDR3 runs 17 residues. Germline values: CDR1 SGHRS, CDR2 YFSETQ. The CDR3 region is CASSLVPSGGSSYEQYF. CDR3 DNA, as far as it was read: TGCGCCAGCAGCTTGGTTCCTAGCGGGGGGAGCTCCTACGAG.

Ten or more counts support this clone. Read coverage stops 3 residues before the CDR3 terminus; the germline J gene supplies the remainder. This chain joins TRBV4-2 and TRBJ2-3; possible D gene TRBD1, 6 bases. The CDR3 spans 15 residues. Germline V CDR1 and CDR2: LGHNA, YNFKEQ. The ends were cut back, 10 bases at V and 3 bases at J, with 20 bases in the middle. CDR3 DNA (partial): TGTGCCACCAATACGGTTGGGGGCGGGACAGATACG. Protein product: CATNTVGGGTDT. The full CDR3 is CATNTVGGGTDTQYF.

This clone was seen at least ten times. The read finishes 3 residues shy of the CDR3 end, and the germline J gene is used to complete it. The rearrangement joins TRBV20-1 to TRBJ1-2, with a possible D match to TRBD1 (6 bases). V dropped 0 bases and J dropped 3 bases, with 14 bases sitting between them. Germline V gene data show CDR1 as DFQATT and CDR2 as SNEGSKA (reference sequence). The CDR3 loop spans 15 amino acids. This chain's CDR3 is CSARDPGGPHYGYTF. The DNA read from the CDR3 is TGCAGTGCTAGAGATCCTGGGGGCCCTCACTATGGC.

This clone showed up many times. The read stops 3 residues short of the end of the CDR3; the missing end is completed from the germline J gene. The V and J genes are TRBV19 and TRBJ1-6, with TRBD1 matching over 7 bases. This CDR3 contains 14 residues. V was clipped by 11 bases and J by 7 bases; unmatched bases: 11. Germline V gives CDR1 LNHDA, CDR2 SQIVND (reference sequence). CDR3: CASQGSGENSPLHF. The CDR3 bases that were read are TGTGCCTCACAGGGGTCAGGGGAGAATTCACCC.

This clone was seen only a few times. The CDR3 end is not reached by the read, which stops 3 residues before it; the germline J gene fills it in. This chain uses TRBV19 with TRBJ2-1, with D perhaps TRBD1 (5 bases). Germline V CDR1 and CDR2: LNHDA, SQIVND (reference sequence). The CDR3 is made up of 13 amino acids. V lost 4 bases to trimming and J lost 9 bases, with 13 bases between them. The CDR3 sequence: CASSTGSNGEQFF. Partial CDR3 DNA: TGTGCCAGTAGTACAGGGTCCAACGGTGAG.

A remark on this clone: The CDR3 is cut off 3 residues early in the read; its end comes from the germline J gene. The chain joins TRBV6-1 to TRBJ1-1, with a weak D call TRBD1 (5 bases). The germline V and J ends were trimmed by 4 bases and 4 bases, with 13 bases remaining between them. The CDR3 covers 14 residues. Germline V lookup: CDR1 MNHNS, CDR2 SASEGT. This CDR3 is CASSGRDRATEAFF. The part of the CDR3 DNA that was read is TGTGCCAGCAGTGGAAGAGACAGAGCCACTGAA.

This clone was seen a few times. The CDR3 bases that were read are TGTGCCAGTAGTGGGAGAAGACAGACAGGGATTAACATGAACACTGAA. Translated: CASSGRRQTGINMNTE. The whole CDR3 protein is CASSGRRQTGINMNTEAFF. The chain links TRBV19 to TRBJ1-1; 7 bases map to TRBD1. Coverage ceases 3 residues before the CDR3 finishes, and the germline J gene fills in the end. V shed 5 bases and J 0 bases; nucleotides not matched to a gene: 18. Germline CDR1 and CDR2: LNHDA and SQIVND (reference sequence). The CDR3 runs to 19 residues.